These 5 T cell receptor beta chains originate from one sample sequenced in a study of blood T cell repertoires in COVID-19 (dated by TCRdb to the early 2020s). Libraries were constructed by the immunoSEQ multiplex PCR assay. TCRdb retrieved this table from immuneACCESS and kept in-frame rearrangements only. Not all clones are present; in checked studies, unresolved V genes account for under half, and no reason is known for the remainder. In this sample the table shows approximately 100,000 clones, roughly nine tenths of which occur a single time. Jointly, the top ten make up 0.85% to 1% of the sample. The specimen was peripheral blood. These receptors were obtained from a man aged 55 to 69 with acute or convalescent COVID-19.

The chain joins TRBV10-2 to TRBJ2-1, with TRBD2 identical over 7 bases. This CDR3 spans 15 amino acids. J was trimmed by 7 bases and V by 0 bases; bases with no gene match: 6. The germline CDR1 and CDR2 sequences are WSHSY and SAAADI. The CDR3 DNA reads TGCGCCAGCAGTGAGTCGGCGGGAGTAAGGAATGAGCAGTTCTTC. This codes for CASSESAGVRNEQFF.

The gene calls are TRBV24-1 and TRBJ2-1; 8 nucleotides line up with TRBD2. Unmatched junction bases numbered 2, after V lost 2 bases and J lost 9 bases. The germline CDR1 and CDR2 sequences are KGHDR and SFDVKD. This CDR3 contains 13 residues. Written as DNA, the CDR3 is TGTGCCACCAGTGATTCCGGGGGGGTTGAGCAGTTCTTC. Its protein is CATSDSGGVEQFF.

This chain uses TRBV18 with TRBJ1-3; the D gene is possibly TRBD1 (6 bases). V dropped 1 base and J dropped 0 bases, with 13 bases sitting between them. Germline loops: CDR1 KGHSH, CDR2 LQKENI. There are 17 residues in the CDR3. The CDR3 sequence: CASSPLMQGSSGNTIYF. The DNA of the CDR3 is TGTGCCAGCTCACCACTTATGCAGGGGTCCTCTGGAAACACCATATATTTT.

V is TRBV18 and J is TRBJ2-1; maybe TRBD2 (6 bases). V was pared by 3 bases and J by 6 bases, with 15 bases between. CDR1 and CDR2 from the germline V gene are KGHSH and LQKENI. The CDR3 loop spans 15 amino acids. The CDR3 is CASSPGKPGGNEQFF. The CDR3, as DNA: TGTGCCAGCTCACCCGGGAAGCCCGGGGGCAATGAGCAGTTCTTC.

The CDR3 DNA follows: TGTGCCAGCAGTTCATACGGGACAGCCTACGAGCAGTACTTC. Residues: CASSSYGTAYEQYF. The V gene is TRBV28, the J gene TRBJ2-7, with 7 bases that match TRBD1. Germline V gene lookup returns CDR1 MDHEN and CDR2 SYDVKM. With V trimmed by 4 bases and J by 2 bases, 5 bases remained unmatched. The CDR3 spans 14 residues.